This T cell receptor (beta chain) was recorded in a study of shared clonotypes between healthy human individuals. This table comes from immunoSEQ multiplex PCR, and its TCRdb copy is limited to in-frame clones, with some not included. Among over 2 million clones, roughly 95% were seen once, and the ten largest hold 1% to 1.3%. CD45RO negativity and positive selection for CCR7 defined naive CD8 cells, a population that excluded terminally differentiated effector memory CD45RA+ cells. The CDR3 length is 14 residues. Germline CDR1 reads MGHRA; CDR2 reads YSYEKL. This clone was detected only once. The junction departs from the called germline gene at one end, perhaps through a read error.

This rearrangement joins TRBV4-1 to TRBJ2-4; no reliable D call. The receptor was isolated from a man between 18 and 29 years old in good health. The sequenced sample consisted of naive CD8+ T cells sorted from blood. For the CDR3, the DNA is TGCGCCAGCAGCCGCCACTTAGACGAAGCAGGTTTGGACTTC. Translation: CASSRHLDEAGLDF.